The source of this TCR beta chain is a study of a mutant IDH1 vaccine in newly diagnosed glioma. About the research overall: Treated patients were approximately 60% male, around 38% female, mean age 40.4 years. Receipt of radiotherapy, temozolomide, or both preceded the study, and most received both.

Study observations and caveats: Apparently unrelated to pseudoprogression were changes in the top peripheral T cell clonotypes.

TCRdb's copy holds only in-frame clones and misses some; the assay was immunoSEQ multiplex PCR. The table records 90,000 to 100,000 clones, around 90% of them present only once. Regarding time point: baseline, week 1 (first vaccination visit). The treatment here: pre-vaccination baseline after standard-of-care therapy. This clone was seen more than once but under ten times. Its antigen is still unknown. The sequence was obtained from a woman between 45 and 65 years old with glioma. The material was PBMCs, obtained from a glioma patient treated with radiotherapy, temozolomide or both.

The DNA for the CDR3 is TGTGCCAGCAGCCAACAGGGAATCACTGAAGCTTTCTTT. Translated: CASSQQGITEAFF. This rearrangement joins TRBV6-1 to TRBJ1-1; possibly TRBD1 for D (6 bases). Germline V gene lookup returns CDR1 MNHNS and CDR2 SASEGT. Trimming removed 6 bases from V and 4 bases from J, with 12 bases in between. The CDR3 spans 13 residues.